This section outlines one TCR beta chain sequence together with its context. Its cognate antigen is unknown. The sample comes from a study of a mutant IDH1 vaccine in newly diagnosed glioma. Noted time point: baseline, week 1 (first vaccination visit). Treatment specified: pre-vaccination baseline after standard-of-care therapy. New IDH1-mutant, ATRX-lost WHO grade 3 or 4 astrocytomas occurred in donors. The assay was immunoSEQ multiplex PCR, and TCRdb's table has in-frame clones only and misses some. The sample yields around 82,000 clones, approximately 80% seen once. The study, taken as a whole, reports: The study observed vaccine-induced immune responses in more than 80% of patients. Changes in the top peripheral T cell clonotypes seemingly had no bearing on pseudoprogression.

This CDR3 has 17 residues. With 4 bases clipped from V and 0 bases from J, the junction kept 9 bases outside the gene matches. Germline values: CDR1 SGHTA, CDR2 FQGNSA. V and J are TRBV7-2 and TRBJ1-3, with 7 bases fitting TRBD1. Source: PBMCs, taken from a glioma patient treated with radiotherapy, temozolomide or both. This receptor was identified in a man aged 35 to 55 with glioma. Some clones in this sample may be carry-over from other donors' samples. CDR3 amino acids: CASSSRRTGFSGNTIYF. DNA of the CDR3: TGTGCCAGCAGCTCAAGACGGACAGGATTCTCTGGAAACACCATATATTTT.